The 29 T cell receptor beta chains given below trace back to one sample, sequenced in a study of cytomegalovirus exposure and HLA in healthy donors. The PCR made use of 60 Vbeta and 13 Jbeta primers. The assay was immunoSEQ multiplex PCR, and TCRdb's table has in-frame clones only and misses some. The top ten hold approximately 2.3% of the sample, which has tens of thousands of clones, 60% to 80% seen once. Sequencing was done on a sample of PBMCs. These TCRs come from a man between 40 and 49 years old in good health and CMV-seronegative.

The V and J genes are TRBV10-3 and TRBJ2-3; weak D call: TRBD1 (6 bases). Trimming stripped 6 bases from V and 1 base from J, with 8 bases between. This CDR3 is built from 13 residues. Per germline, CDR1 ENHRY and CDR2 SYGVKD. In DNA, the CDR3 is TGTGCCATCAGCCGACAGGGCACAGATACGCAGTATTTT. Translated, it gives CAISRQGTDTQYF.

The chain has TRBV6-6 and TRBJ2-3; TRBD2 agrees at 7 bases. Germline V gene sequence: CDR1 MNHNY, CDR2 SVGAGI (reference sequence). J lost 2 bases, V lost 7 bases, and 12 bases had no gene match. The CDR3 runs 16 residues. The CDR3 loop is CASKAGAPRTTDTQYF. For the CDR3, the DNA is TGTGCCAGCAAGGCGGGAGCTCCAAGAACCACAGATACGCAGTATTTT.

V is TRBV6-6 and J is TRBJ2-7; D unclear. Deletions cut 2 bases from V and 0 bases from J, with 8 bases between. CDR3 length: 14 residues. Germline CDR1 and CDR2: MNHNY and SVGAGI (reference sequence). The CDR3 sequence: CASSYPEASYEQYF. As DNA, the CDR3 is TGTGCCAGCAGTTACCCCGAAGCCTCCTACGAGCAGTACTTC.

The chain recombines TRBV29-1 with TRBJ1-1, with D perhaps matching TRBD1 (5 bases). The CDR3 sequence is 14 residues long. Per germline, CDR1 SQVTM and CDR2 ANQGSEA. Trimming pared 7 bases from V and 4 bases from J, leaving 19 bases between. CDR3 in amino acids: CSASGGRGFTEAFF. The CDR3 bases are TGCAGCGCCTCCGGTGGTAGGGGTTTCACTGAAGCTTTCTTT.

This chain joins TRBV30 and TRBJ2-7; 8 nucleotides agree with TRBD2. This CDR3 has 14 residues. CDR1 and CDR2 from the germline V gene are GTSNPN and SVGIG (reference sequence). Trimming removed 5 bases from V and 0 bases from J; junction bases left unmatched: 6. The CDR3 here is CAWAGGGSSYEQYF. The CDR3 DNA reads TGTGCCTGGGCGGGGGGAGGGAGCTCCTACGAGCAGTACTTC.

This clone came up a few times. The rearrangement links TRBV4-1 to TRBJ1-1; D is perhaps TRBD1 (6 bases). The germline V gene encodes CDR1 MGHRA and CDR2 YSYEKL. The V end lost 0 bases, the J end lost 8 bases, and 16 bases lay between the germline ends. The CDR3 covers 15 residues. The chain's CDR3 is CASSQDGGGLTEAFF. CDR3 coding DNA: TGCGCCAGCAGCCAAGATGGGGGGGGGCTGACGGAAGCTTTCTTT.

The V call is TRBV6-6, the J call TRBJ1-2, with D possibly being TRBD1 (5 bases). The CDR3 length is 14 residues. The V end was cut by 5 bases, the J end by 6 bases, with 16 bases between. Germline V gives CDR1 MNHNY, CDR2 SVGAGI (reference sequence). CDR3 region: CASSQGRAGNGYTF. The CDR3 bases are TGTGCCAGCAGTCAGGGTAGGGCGGGGAATGGCTACACCTTC.

V gene TRBV6-5 combines with J gene TRBJ2-7; D is undetermined. Looked up from germline, CDR1 is MNHEY and CDR2 is SVGAGI. The CDR3 is 11 amino acids. With 6 bases removed from V and 3 bases from J, the gap between germline ends came to 6 bases. The CDR3 here is CASRYIYEQYF. The CDR3 DNA is TGTGCCAGCAGGTATATCTACGAGCAGTACTTC.

Concerning this clone itself: One junction end does not reproduce the germline sequence, and a read error may be involved. The V gene is TRBV5-6, the J gene TRBJ2-7; 9 positions agree with TRBD1. Germline V CDR1 and CDR2: SGHDT, YYEEEE. CDR3 length: 14 amino acids. Here the CDR3 reads CASSPGQGTYEQSF. DNA of the CDR3: TGTGCCAGCAGCCCGGGACAGGGCACCTACGAGCAGTCCTTC.

This clone was observed once. The V and J genes are TRBV7-9 and TRBJ2-1; TRBD2 aligns across 11 bases. Looked up from germline, CDR1 is SEHNR and CDR2 is FQNEAQ (reference sequence). The CDR3 length is 16 residues. The J segment lost 7 bases and the V segment lost 1 base, leaving 6 bases of the junction unmatched. The CDR3 here is CASSLGSGTSGNEQFF. CDR3 DNA: TGTGCCAGCAGCTTAGGGTCGGGGACTAGCGGAAATGAGCAGTTCTTC.

The V and J genes are TRBV9 and TRBJ2-3, with TRBD1 matching over 11 bases. V trimming: 0 bases; J trimming: 2 bases; junction bases outside the gene matches: 2. The CDR3 totals 16 residues. Germline assignment: CDR1 SGDLS and CDR2 YYNGEE. In DNA form, the CDR3 reads TGTGCCAGCAGCGTAGAGGGACAGGGGGACACAGATACGCAGTATTTT. Amino acids: CASSVEGQGDTDTQYF.

This chain uses TRBV11-2 with TRBJ1-4, with TRBD1 identical over 7 bases. Germline V gives CDR1 SGHAT, CDR2 FQNNGV. The CDR3 contains 15 residues. The V segment lost 5 bases and the J segment 7 bases; nucleotides outside the gene matches: 10. The CDR3 sequence: CASSLHRGKIEKLFF. In nucleotides, the CDR3 is TGTGCCAGCAGCCTCCACAGGGGAAAGATTGAAAAACTGTTTTTT.

The chain joins TRBV27 to TRBJ2-2; D unresolved. V lost 6 bases, J lost 2 bases, and 7 bases lay in between. This CDR3 is built from 13 residues. Germline-derived CDR1 and CDR2 are MNHEY and SMNVEV (reference sequence). CDR3 region: CASSELNTGELFF. DNA for the CDR3: TGTGCCAGCAGCGAACTAAACACCGGGGAGCTGTTTTTT.

The chain has TRBV30 and TRBJ1-1, with D possibly matching TRBD1 (6 bases). This CDR3 is built from 13 residues. Per the germline V gene, CDR1 is GTSNPN and CDR2 is SVGIG (reference sequence). The V end was cut by 0 bases, the J end by 5 bases, with 10 bases between. The CDR3: CAWSVKGGTEAFF. The CDR3 bases are TGTGCCTGGAGTGTAAAGGGGGGGACTGAAGCTTTCTTT.

The sample holds one count of this clone. The chain joins TRBV2 to TRBJ1-1; D might be TRBD1 (6 bases). This CDR3 has 13 amino acids. Trimming removed 4 bases from V and 11 bases from J, with 17 bases in between. Germline V gene sequence: CDR1 SNHLY, CDR2 FYNNEI. The CDR3 DNA follows: TGTGCCAGCAGTGCGCAGGGGACAACAGGGGCTTTCTTT. Amino acids: CASSAQGTTGAFF.

The gene calls are TRBV2 and TRBJ1-5, with D possibly being TRBD1 (5 bases). There are 14 residues in the CDR3. The V gene lost 0 bases and the J gene lost 6 bases, with 9 bases spanning the gap. Looked up from germline, CDR1 is SNHLY and CDR2 is FYNNEI. CDR3 in DNA: TGTGCCAGCAGTGAAGCAGGGGTTAGTCAGCCCCAGCATTTT. As protein: CASSEAGVSQPQHF.

This clone was detected a few times. The gene calls are TRBV10-3 and TRBJ1-4, with a possible D match to TRBD1 (5 bases). The germline V gene has CDR1 ENHRY and CDR2 SYGVKD. Trimming pared 0 bases from V and 7 bases from J, leaving 12 bases between. The CDR3 extends over 15 amino acids. Written as DNA, the CDR3 is TGTGCCATCAGTGAGTCGCCGGGGGTAGGTGAAAAACTGTTTTTT. Translating gives CAISESPGVGEKLFF.

The gene calls are TRBV4-1 and TRBJ1-5; the D gene is possibly TRBD1 (6 bases). The V end was cut by 0 bases, the J end by 4 bases, with 13 bases between. Germline V gene sequence: CDR1 MGHRA, CDR2 YSYEKL. The CDR3 contains 16 residues. CDR3 sequence reads: CASSQDPGTRNQPQHF. The CDR3 nucleotides read TGCGCCAGCAGCCAAGATCCCGGGACAAGAAATCAGCCCCAGCATTTT.

This clone turned up a few times. The V and J genes are TRBV5-1 and TRBJ1-1, with D maybe TRBD1 (6 bases). This CDR3 region has 12 residues. Germline loops: CDR1 SGHRS, CDR2 YFSETQ. V was pared by 2 bases and J by 7 bases, with 9 bases between. The CDR3 region has the DNA TGCGCCAGCAGCTTCGCAGGGGATGAAGCTTTCTTT. Translated: CASSFAGDEAFF.

CDR3 amino acids: CTSSQCSGWVNEQFF. The CDR3 DNA is TGCACCAGCAGCCAATGTAGCGGGTGGGTCAATGAGCAGTTCTTC. The genes are TRBV1 and TRBJ2-1; the D call in the table, TRBD2, was not verified against the DNA. TRBV1 is flagged as a pseudogene. The length of the CDR3 is 15 residues.

CDR3 sequence (DNA): TGTGCCAGCAGTGAAGAGAGTGCGGGAGTCAGCGAGCAGTACTTC. Translation gives CASSEESAGVSEQYF. The V gene is TRBV2, the J gene TRBJ2-7, with 7 bases aligning to TRBD2. Germline assignment: CDR1 SNHLY and CDR2 FYNNEI. The CDR3 contains 15 residues. V lost 1 base and J lost 6; bases outside the gene matches: 9.

This clone was found once. The genes are TRBV11-2 and TRBJ1-1; weak D call: TRBD1 (6 bases). This CDR3 contains 14 residues. Looked up from germline, CDR1 is SGHAT and CDR2 is FQNNGV. Between the trimmed V and J ends, which lost 3 bases and 5 bases, there was a span of 13 bases. CDR3 nucleotide sequence: TGTGCCAGCAGCTTCCCTCCCCAGGGGACTGAAGCTTTCTTT. Its protein product is CASSFPPQGTEAFF.

The V gene is TRBV15, the J gene TRBJ2-5; tentative D call: TRBD2 (6 bases). CDR1 is LNHNV, CDR2 YYDKDF, per germline (reference sequence). The CDR3 contains 15 residues. With 2 bases removed from V and 3 bases from J, the gap between germline ends came to 13 bases. This chain's CDR3 is CATSRPGAGKETQYF. DNA of the CDR3: TGTGCCACCAGCAGACCCGGAGCGGGTAAAGAGACCCAGTACTTC.

The chain joins TRBV7-9 to TRBJ1-5, with 10 bases that match TRBD1. The V gene's germline CDR1 is SEHNR and CDR2 FQNEAQ (reference sequence). Losses at the gene ends were 0 bases for V and 7 bases for J; bases not matched to a gene: 6. This CDR3 has 16 amino acids. CDR3 sequence: CASSLASGQGDQPQHF. In DNA form, the CDR3 reads TGTGCCAGCAGCTTAGCTTCTGGACAGGGGGACCAGCCCCAGCATTTT.

The chain couples TRBV2 to TRBJ1-1; 7 positions agree with TRBD1. This CDR3 is 15 amino acids long. After removal of 11 bases from V and 1 base from J, the junction contained 13 bases not matched to a gene. Germline CDR1 is SNHLY and CDR2 is FYNNEI. The CDR3 coding sequence is TGTGCCTCCTCGAGGCGGGCAGGGGGGAACACTGAAGCTTTCTTT. Protein sequence: CASSRRAGGNTEAFF.

This clone was picked up a small number of times. V gene TRBV6-6 combines with J gene TRBJ2-6; D is undetermined. The CDR3 length is 15 residues. The V end lost 6 bases, the J end lost 0 bases, and 9 bases lay between the germline ends. CDR1 is MNHNY and CDR2 is SVGAGI in the germline V gene (reference sequence). CDR3 loop: CASSPADSGANVLTF. DNA of the CDR3: TGTGCCAGCAGCCCGGCGGACTCTGGGGCCAACGTCCTGACTTTC.

This clone was seen more than once but under ten times. CDR3 residues: CASSPLSGGAADTQYF. DNA for the CDR3: TGCGCCAGCAGTCCCCTGAGCGGGGGGGCCGCAGATACGCAGTATTTT. The chain couples TRBV10-2 to TRBJ2-3, with 10 bases that match TRBD2. The CDR3 runs to 16 residues. The V segment lost 5 bases and the J segment 4 bases; nucleotides outside the gene matches: 9. Germline loops: CDR1 WSHSY, CDR2 SAAADI.

The V gene is TRBV18, the J gene TRBJ2-3; D possibly corresponds to TRBD2 (5 bases). The CDR3 has 15 amino acids. V lost 2 bases and J lost 5, with 14 bases in between. Germline CDR1 and CDR2: KGHSH and LQKENI. The CDR3 here is CASSPSADSGDTQYF. The CDR3 DNA sequence: TGTGCCAGCTCACCATCGGCGGACTCGGGAGATACGCAGTATTTT. Looking up the rest from reference TRBV18 and TRBJ2-3 gives the full variable domain: NAGVMQNPRHLVRRRGQEARLRCSPMKGHSHVYWYRQLPEEGLKFMVYLQKENIIDESGMPKERFSAEFPKEGPSILRIQQVVRGDSAAYFCASSPSADSGDTQYFGPGTRLTVL.

The V and J genes are TRBV19 and TRBJ2-7; D gene uncertain. Trimming left V 7 bases short and J 0 bases short, with 10 bases between. The CDR3 covers 13 residues. From germline, CDR1 is LNHDA and CDR2 SQIVND (reference sequence). The CDR3 nucleotides are TGTGCCAGTAAAGACACAAGCTCCTACGAGCAGTACTTC. Translation: CASKDTSSYEQYF.